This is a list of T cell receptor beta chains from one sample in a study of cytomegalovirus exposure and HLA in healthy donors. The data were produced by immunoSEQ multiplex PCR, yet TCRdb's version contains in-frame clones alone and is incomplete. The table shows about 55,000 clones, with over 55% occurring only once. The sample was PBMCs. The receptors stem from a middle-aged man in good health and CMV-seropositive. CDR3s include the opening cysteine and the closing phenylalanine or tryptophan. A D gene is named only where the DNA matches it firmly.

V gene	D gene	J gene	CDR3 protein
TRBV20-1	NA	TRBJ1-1	CSAQRETEAFF
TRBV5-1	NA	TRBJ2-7	CASSPGMVSSYEQYF
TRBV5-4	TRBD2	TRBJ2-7	CASSLLAGESYEQYF
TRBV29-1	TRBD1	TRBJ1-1	CSARDRATDTEAFF
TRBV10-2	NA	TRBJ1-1	CASSESIETEAFF
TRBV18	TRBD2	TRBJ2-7	CASSPTSGGNEQYF
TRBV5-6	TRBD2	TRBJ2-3	CASSLPRGGGEADTQYF
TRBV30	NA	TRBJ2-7	CAWSFPRAGRSSYEQYF
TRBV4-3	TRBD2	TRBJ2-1	CASSQDRLAGGSTRGKQFF
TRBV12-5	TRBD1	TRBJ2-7	CASGLSVGQGDEQYF
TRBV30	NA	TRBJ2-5	CAWSVSRRETQYF
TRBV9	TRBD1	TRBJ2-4	CASSPTGTGENIQYF
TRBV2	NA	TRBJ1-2	CASRSYPECTF
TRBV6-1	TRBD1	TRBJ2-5	CASSEIGTGQYF
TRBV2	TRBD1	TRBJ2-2	CASLQSTGDTGELFF
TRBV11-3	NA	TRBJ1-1	CASSLDPSDLLFF